The 18 T cell receptor beta chains below were found in one sample sequenced in a study of T cells after yellow fever vaccination (dated by TCRdb to about 2019). The sample's treatment or condition, from its label and the paper: live attenuated yellow fever vaccine strain. Libraries were built with 5' RACE. Reads for this sample came from an Illumina HiSeq 2500. In-frame beta chains were kept once TCRdb had trimmed the public reads at Q25 with fastp and called clones with MiXCR. Under each unique CDR3 protein, matching rows form one entry showing the most common genes and DNA. The sample table records hundreds of thousands of distinct CDR3 sequences; over 15% of these occur just once. The top ten constitute 14% of the sample. Specimen: PBMCs, collected 15 days after the yellow fever booster vaccination. These receptors were taken from a man aged 25-45 years who received the YFV17D yellow fever vaccine.

V is TRBV7-3 and J is TRBJ2-3, with 15 positions matching TRBD2. V trimming: 5 bases; J trimming: 3 bases; junction bases outside the gene matches: 3. Germline CDR1 and CDR2: SGHTA and FQGTGA. The CDR3 loop spans 16 amino acids. CDR3 in amino acids: CASSMGLAGGTDTQYF. The CDR3 coding sequence is TGTGCCAGCAGCATGGGACTAGCGGGAGGAACAGATACGCAGTATTTT.

The gene calls are TRBV28 and TRBJ1-5; 7 positions agree with TRBD1. The V gene's germline CDR1 is MDHEN and CDR2 SYDVKM. V was clipped by 6 bases and J by 2 bases; unmatched bases: 7. The CDR3 has 15 residues. The CDR3 region has the DNA TGTGCCAGCAGAAGACAGGGTAGTGGCAATCAGCCCCAGCATTTT. Its protein product is CASRRQGSGNQPQHF.

This clonotype was picked up a small number of times. The gene calls are TRBV5-1 and TRBJ2-3; no definite D call. Germline loops: CDR1 SGHRS, CDR2 YFSETQ. V was pared by 3 bases and J by 5 bases, with 10 bases between. The CDR3 is made up of 13 amino acids. CDR3 nucleotides: TGCGCCAGCAGCTACTACCTGGGAGATACGCAGTATTTT. Translated: CASSYYLGDTQYF.

This clonotype was counted once. The rearrangement links TRBV11-2 to TRBJ2-1, with D possibly called TRBD1 or TRBD2 (8 bases each). The V and J ends lost 5 bases and 8 bases respectively, with 19 bases between them. In germline, CDR1 is SGHAT, CDR2 FQNNGV. The CDR3 has 15 residues. The CDR3 is CASSLQGARGDEQFF. CDR3 DNA sequence: TGTGCCAGCAGCCTCCAGGGGGCGCGGGGGGATGAGCAGTTCTTC.

This clonotype has just a few counts. The V gene is TRBV7-2, the J gene TRBJ2-5; D perhaps matches TRBD2 (6 bases). Germline CDR1 is SGHTA and CDR2 is FQGNSA. The CDR3 is 16 amino acids. Trimming removed 5 bases from V and 1 base from J, with 17 bases in between. The CDR3 sequence: CASSRLGTRLQETQYF. The CDR3 nucleotides are TGTGCCAGCAGCCGCCTCGGGACTCGTCTCCAAGAGACCCAGTACTTC.

This clonotype was detected a few times. The chain joins TRBV20-1 to TRBJ2-1; tentative D call: TRBD1 (6 bases). V gave up 0 bases and J gave up 1 base, with 13 bases separating them. The CDR3 length is 16 residues. Germline assignment: CDR1 DFQATT and CDR2 SNEGSKA (reference sequence). The CDR3 bases are TGCAGTGCTAGAGATTGGGCCAGGGGATCCTACAATGAGCAGTTCTTC. It yields the protein CSARDWARGSYNEQFF.

This rearrangement joins TRBV7-8 to TRBJ2-3; 9 bases fit TRBD1. Germline CDR1 SGHVS, CDR2 FQNEAQ. This CDR3 spans 16 amino acids. With V trimmed by 5 bases and J by 5 bases, 11 bases remained unmatched. This CDR3 reads CASSQPGTGRGDTQYF. CDR3 bases: TGTGCCAGCAGCCAACCCGGGACAGGGAGGGGAGATACGCAGTATTTT.

As DNA, the CDR3 is TGCAGTGCTAGTGAAGCTTTCTTT. Its translation: CSASEAFF. The chain combines TRBV20-1 with TRBJ1-1; D not resolved. Germline CDR1 DFQATT, CDR2 SNEGSKA (reference sequence). CDR3 length: 8 amino acids. Trimming stripped 3 bases from V and 7 bases from J, with 0 bases between.

V is TRBV6-2 or TRBV6-3 and J is TRBJ2-7; 10 positions match TRBD1. The V segment lost 4 bases and the J segment 1 base; nucleotides outside the gene matches: 7. Germline assignment: CDR1 MNHEY and CDR2 SVGEGT. This CDR3 comprises 16 residues. CDR3 in amino acids: CASSLIPGQGSYEQYF. The CDR3 DNA reads TGTGCCAGCAGTTTGATCCCGGGACAGGGGTCCTACGAGCAGTACTTC.

This clonotype was seen a few times. J is TRBJ2-7 and V is TRBV5-1; tentative D call: TRBD2 (6 bases). Germline V gives CDR1 SGHRS, CDR2 YFSETQ. V was shortened by 3 bases and J by 6 bases, with 10 bases between the two germline ends. This CDR3 region has 12 residues. The CDR3 spells CASSWSGSEQYF. The DNA of the CDR3 is TGCGCCAGCAGCTGGAGCGGGTCCGAGCAGTACTTC.

This clonotype was detected a few times. The V and J genes are TRBV19 and TRBJ2-5; D unclear. Looked up from germline, CDR1 is LNHDA and CDR2 is SQIVND (reference sequence). V was pared by 3 bases and J by 3 bases, with 8 bases between. The CDR3 has 13 residues. CDR3 amino acids: CASSISWKETQYF. The CDR3 nucleotides are TGTGCCAGTAGTATCAGCTGGAAAGAGACCCAGTACTTC.

The table lists this clonotype with a few counts. V is TRBV6-5 and J is TRBJ2-7; D might be TRBD1 or TRBD2, each matching 5 bases. The germline V gene encodes CDR1 MNHEY and CDR2 SVGAGI. With 6 bases removed from V and 6 bases from J, the gap between germline ends came to 21 bases. The CDR3 consists of 15 residues. In DNA, the CDR3 is TGTGCCAGCAGCTATAATGGGTTGGGGGTCCTCGAGCAGTACTTC. Translation gives CASSYNGLGVLEQYF.

Details on this clonotype: A read error may account for a junction end that differs from germline. This chain links TRBV6-1 with TRBJ2-7; 7 bases are a match to TRBD2. CDR3 size: 13 residues. Germline assignment: CDR1 MNHNS and CDR2 SASEGT. The chain's CDR3 is CASSLSGGYEQCF. The CDR3, as DNA: TGTGCCAGCAGCCTATCGGGGGGATACGAGCAGTGCTTC.

V and J are TRBV18 and TRBJ2-1, with TRBD2 matching over 7 bases. With V trimmed by 11 bases and J by 2 bases, 6 bases remained unmatched. Germline V gene lookup returns CDR1 KGHSH and CDR2 LQKENI. CDR3 size: 13 residues. CDR3 DNA sequence: TGTGCCGGTTGGGGAGGGCCCTACAATGAGCAGTTCTTC. Translation gives CAGWGGPYNEQFF.

This clonotype was found a few times. The chain carries TRBV4-1 and TRBJ2-1, with 10 bases matching TRBD2. Unmatched junction bases numbered 7, after V lost 1 base and J lost 1 base. This CDR3 is built from 18 residues. Per the germline V gene, CDR1 is MGHRA and CDR2 is YSYEKL. CDR3 DNA: TGCGCCAGCAGCCAAGGACTAGCGGGCCTACTTTCCTACAATGAGCAGTTCTTC. It codes for CASSQGLAGLLSYNEQFF.

The chain couples TRBV5-1 to TRBJ2-5, with 7 bases that match TRBD2. Trimming cost V 4 bases and J 3 bases; bases outside gene matches: 3. The germline V gene encodes CDR1 SGHRS and CDR2 YFSETQ. The CDR3 totals 13 residues. Here the CDR3 reads CASSPLAEETQYF. The DNA of the CDR3 is TGCGCCAGCAGCCCCCTAGCGGAAGAGACCCAGTACTTC.

The chain links TRBV2 to TRBJ2-1, with a possible D match to TRBD2 (5 bases). Germline V CDR1 and CDR2: SNHLY, FYNNEI. There are 14 residues in the CDR3. Between the trimmed V and J ends, which lost 7 bases and 4 bases, there was a span of 14 bases. Here the CDR3 reads CASIGLALYNEQFF. In DNA, the CDR3 is TGTGCCAGCATCGGCCTAGCCCTTTACAATGAGCAGTTCTTC.

This chain links TRBV4-2 with TRBJ1-4; no firm D call. This CDR3 has 14 amino acids. CDR1 LGHNA and CDR2 YNFKEQ come from the germline V gene. Trimming removed 4 bases from V and 0 bases from J, with 6 bases in between. The CDR3 coding sequence is TGTGCCAGCAGCCCAGAAACAACTAATGAAAAACTGTTTTTT. Amino acid sequence: CASSPETTNEKLFF.